Each of the 7 T cell receptor beta chains below was sequenced from the same sample in a study of human thymus T cells. Data came from immunoSEQ multiplex PCR; TCRdb stores just in-frame clones and leaves some out. Among 65,000 to 90,000 clones listed, 85% to 95% were seen once. Resections obtained during corrective heart surgery supplied the thymus tissue. Sequencing was performed on thymus tissue. The receptors come from a girl under two years old with a congenital heart defect but otherwise immunologically healthy.

The chain carries TRBV19 and TRBJ2-7; no clear D gene. V lost 0 bases and J lost 3, with 6 bases in between. Per germline, CDR1 LNHDA and CDR2 SQIVND (reference sequence). This CDR3 spans 13 amino acids. The CDR3 bases are TGTGCCAGTAGTATAGAGGAAGGCTACGAGCAGTACTTC. Encoded protein: CASSIEEGYEQYF.

This clone was detected once. The rearrangement uses TRBV13 and TRBJ1-2; D not resolved. Deletions cut 3 bases from V and 3 bases from J, with 20 bases between. CDR1 is PRHDT and CDR2 is FYEKMQ in the germline V gene (reference sequence). CDR3 length equals 17 residues. The CDR3 here is CASSLRHWRKSYYGYTF. The DNA of the CDR3 is TGTGCCAGCAGCTTGAGACATTGGCGGAAGAGTTACTATGGCTACACCTTC.

The rearrangement joins TRBV11-2 to TRBJ1-1; D may be TRBD1 (5 bases). The CDR3 covers 15 residues. Germline V CDR1 and CDR2: SGHAT, FQNNGV. V gave up 5 bases and J gave up 3 bases, with 16 bases separating them. The CDR3, as DNA: TGTGCCAGCAGCCCGCGGCGGGGGGTGGACACTGAAGCTTTCTTT. It translates to CASSPRRGVDTEAFF.

A single count supports this clone. J is TRBJ2-7 and V is TRBV6-1; no clear D gene. CDR3 length: 19 residues. Germline V gene lookup returns CDR1 MNHNS and CDR2 SASEGT. The V end was cut by 1 base, the J end by 2 bases, with 24 bases between. Written as DNA, the CDR3 is TGTGCCAGCAGTGAAGAGATTTGGATTTTGGCAAGCCTTACCTACGAGCAGTACTTC. Translating it yields CASSEEIWILASLTYEQYF.

In this sample, this clone turned up once. The rearrangement links TRBV11-2 to TRBJ2-3; no clear D gene. Germline CDR1 SGHAT, CDR2 FQNNGV. This CDR3 comprises 15 residues. The ends were cut back, 5 bases at V and 3 bases at J, with 15 bases in the middle. DNA of the CDR3: TGTGCCAGCAGCGTACTCCTGGCAGGAACAGATACGCAGTATTTT. Its protein is CASSVLLAGTDTQYF.

The chain employs TRBV7-2 and TRBJ2-5; D remains unclear. CDR3 size: 14 residues. Germline loops: CDR1 SGHTA, CDR2 FQGNSA. V shed 1 base and J shed 10 bases, with 16 bases lying between them. DNA of the CDR3: TGTGCCAGCAGCTTAGTGGACCCCGGAGTGAGCCAGTACTTC. It yields the protein CASSLVDPGVSQYF.

The rearrangement uses TRBV6-1 and TRBJ1-1; TRBD1 is a possible D gene (5 bases). V was shortened by 0 bases and J by 0 bases, with 11 bases between the two germline ends. CDR3 size: 16 residues. The germline CDR1 and CDR2 sequences are MNHNS and SASEGT. The DNA of the CDR3 is TGTGCCAGCAGTGAAGCGCGGGGACCCTTGAACACTGAAGCTTTCTTT. It yields the protein CASSEARGPLNTEAFF.